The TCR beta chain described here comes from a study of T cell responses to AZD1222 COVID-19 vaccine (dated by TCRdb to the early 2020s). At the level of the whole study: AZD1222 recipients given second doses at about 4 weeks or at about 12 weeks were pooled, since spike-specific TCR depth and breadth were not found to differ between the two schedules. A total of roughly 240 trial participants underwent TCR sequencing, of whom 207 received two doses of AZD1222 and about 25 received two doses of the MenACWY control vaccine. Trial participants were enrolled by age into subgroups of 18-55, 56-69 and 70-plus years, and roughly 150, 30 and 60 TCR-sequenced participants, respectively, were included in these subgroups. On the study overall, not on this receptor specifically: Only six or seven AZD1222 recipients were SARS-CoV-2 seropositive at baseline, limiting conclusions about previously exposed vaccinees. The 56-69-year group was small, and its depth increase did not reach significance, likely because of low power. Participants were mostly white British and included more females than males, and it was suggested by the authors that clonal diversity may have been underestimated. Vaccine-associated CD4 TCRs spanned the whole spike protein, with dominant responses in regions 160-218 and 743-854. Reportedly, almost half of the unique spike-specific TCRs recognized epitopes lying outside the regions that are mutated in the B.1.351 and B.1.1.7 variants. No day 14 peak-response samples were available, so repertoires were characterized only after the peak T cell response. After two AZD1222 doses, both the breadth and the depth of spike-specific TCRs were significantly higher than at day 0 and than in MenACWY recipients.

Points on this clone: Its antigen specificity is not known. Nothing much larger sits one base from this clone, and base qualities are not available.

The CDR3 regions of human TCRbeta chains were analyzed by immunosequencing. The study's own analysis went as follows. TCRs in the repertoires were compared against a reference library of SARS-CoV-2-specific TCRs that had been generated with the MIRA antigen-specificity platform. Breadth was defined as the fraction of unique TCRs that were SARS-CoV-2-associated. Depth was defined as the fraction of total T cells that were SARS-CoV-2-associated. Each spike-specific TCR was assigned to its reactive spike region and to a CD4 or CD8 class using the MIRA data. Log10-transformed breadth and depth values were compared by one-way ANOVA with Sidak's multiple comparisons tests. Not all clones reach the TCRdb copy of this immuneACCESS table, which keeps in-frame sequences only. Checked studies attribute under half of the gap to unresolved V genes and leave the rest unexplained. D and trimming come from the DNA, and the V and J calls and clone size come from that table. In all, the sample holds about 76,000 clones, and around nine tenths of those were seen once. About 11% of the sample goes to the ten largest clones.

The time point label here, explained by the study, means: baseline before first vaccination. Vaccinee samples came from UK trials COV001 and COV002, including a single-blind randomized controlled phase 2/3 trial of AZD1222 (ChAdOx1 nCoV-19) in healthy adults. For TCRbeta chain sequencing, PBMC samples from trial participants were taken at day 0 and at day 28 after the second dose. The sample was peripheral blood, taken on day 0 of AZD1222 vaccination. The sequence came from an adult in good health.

The DNA is TGTGCCTGGAGTGTATCCGGGGGAGGTGGTAATTCACCCCTCCACTTT. The resulting protein is CAWSVSGGGGNSPLHF. The rearrangement joined TRBV30 to TRBJ1-6, with TRBD1 perhaps the D gene, on 5 matching bases. The CDR3 holds 16 amino acids from the cysteine to the phenylalanine. Solely the CDR3 DNA is kept, with 48 bases framed from the first base. The germline V gene (reference sequence) specifies GTSNPN as CDR1 and SVGIG as CDR2. V lost 0 bases and J lost 6 bases; the stretch between them is 15 bases long. With the portions outside the CDR3 filled from the reference TRBV30 and TRBJ1-6 genes, the complete variable region becomes SQTIHQWPATLVQPVGSPLSLECTVEGTSNPNLYWYRQAAGRGLQLLFYSVGIGQISSEVPQNLSASRPQDRQFILSSKKLLLSDSGFYLCAWSVSGGGGNSPLHFGNGTRLTVT.